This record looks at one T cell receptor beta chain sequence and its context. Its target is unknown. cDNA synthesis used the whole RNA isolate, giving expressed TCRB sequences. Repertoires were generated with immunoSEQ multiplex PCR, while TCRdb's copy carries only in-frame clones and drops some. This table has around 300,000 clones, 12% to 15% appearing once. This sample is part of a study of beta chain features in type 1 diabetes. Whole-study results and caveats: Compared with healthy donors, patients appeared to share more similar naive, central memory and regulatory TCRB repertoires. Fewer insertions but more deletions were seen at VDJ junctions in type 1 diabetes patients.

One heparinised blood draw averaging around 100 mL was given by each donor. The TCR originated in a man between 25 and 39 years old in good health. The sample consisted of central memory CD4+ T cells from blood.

The CDR3 DNA is TGTGCCAGCAGCGCGGATCAGGGTAGCAATCAGCCCCAGCATTTT. This codes for CASSADQGSNQPQHF. This rearrangement joins TRBV7-6 to TRBJ1-5, with D possibly TRBD1 on 5 matching bases. The CDR3 spans 15 residues. Germline V lookup: CDR1 SGHVS, CDR2 FNYEAQ. V shed 5 bases and J shed 0 bases, with 11 bases lying between them.